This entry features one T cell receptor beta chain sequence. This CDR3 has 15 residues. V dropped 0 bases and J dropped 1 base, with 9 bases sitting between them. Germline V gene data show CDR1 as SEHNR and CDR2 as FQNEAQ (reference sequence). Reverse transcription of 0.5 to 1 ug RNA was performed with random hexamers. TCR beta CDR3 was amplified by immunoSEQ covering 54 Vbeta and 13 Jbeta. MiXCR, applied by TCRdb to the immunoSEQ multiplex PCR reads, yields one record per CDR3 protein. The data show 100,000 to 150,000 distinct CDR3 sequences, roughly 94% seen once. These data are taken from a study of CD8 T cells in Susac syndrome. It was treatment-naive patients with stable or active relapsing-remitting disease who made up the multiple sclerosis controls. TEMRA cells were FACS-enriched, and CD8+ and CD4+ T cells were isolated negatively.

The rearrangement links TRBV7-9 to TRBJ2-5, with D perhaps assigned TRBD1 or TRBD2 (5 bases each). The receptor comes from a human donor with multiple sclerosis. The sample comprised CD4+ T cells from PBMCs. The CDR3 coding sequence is TGTGCCAGCAGCTTAGCGCCGAGGGGCCAAGAGACCCAGTACTTC. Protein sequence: CASSLAPRGQETQYF.